The 22 T cell receptor beta chains given below trace back to one sample, sequenced in a study of esophageal squamous cell carcinoma under preoperative chemotherapy. Time point noted: after preoperative PTX-NDP chemotherapy. MiXCR was run by TCRdb on the PCR reads, yielding one entry per CDR3 protein. The table records around 34,000 distinct CDR3 sequences, roughly 52% of them present only once. The biological material was taken from a patient given preoperative chemotherapy. The origin of the receptors is a human donor with esophageal squamous cell carcinoma. The donor label of this sample is uncertain.

For this clonotype: The junction departs from the called germline gene at one end, perhaps through a read error. The chain has TRBV10-3 and TRBJ2-2, with a possible D match to TRBD2 (5 bases). Germline V gene sequence: CDR1 ENHRY, CDR2 SYGVKD. The CDR3 spans 11 residues. The CDR3 spells CAGVGTGELYF. CDR3 DNA: TGTGCGGGCGTAGGCACCGGGGAGCTGTATTTT.

A remark on this clonotype: At one end the junction does not follow the germline gene, possibly because of a read error. The CDR3 DNA follows: TGTGCCAGCAGCTTGGACAGAGGCACCGGGGCGCTGTTTTTT. Translated, it gives CASSLDRGTGALFF. J is TRBJ2-2 and V is TRBV7-2; possibly TRBD1 for D (6 bases). CDR3 length: 14 residues. Germline V gene lookup returns CDR1 SGHTA and CDR2 FQGNSA.

This clonotype has a count of ten or more. J is TRBJ1-2 and V is TRBV6-1, with D unclear. Germline lookup yields CDR1 MNHNS and CDR2 SASEGT. This CDR3 region has 11 residues. Trimming took 6 bases from V and 8 from J, leaving 10 bases between them. CDR3 sequence (DNA): TGTGCCAGCAGGTCCCCAGTGGGCTACACCTTC. Its protein product is CASRSPVGYTF.

This clonotype was seen a few times. The rearrangement links TRBV5-6 to TRBJ2-5; no reliable D call. V was trimmed by 4 bases and J by 5 bases, leaving 15 bases between them. The CDR3 extends over 14 amino acids. Germline V CDR1 and CDR2: SGHDT, YYEEEE. CDR3 DNA sequence: TGTGCCAGCAGCCTGTGGACGGCCACGGAGACCCAGTACTTC. Residues: CASSLWTATETQYF.

As concerns this clonotype: Given a much more abundant clone one base away, this may be a read error. This chain uses TRBV7-2 with TRBJ2-1, with 12 bases matching TRBD2. CDR1 and CDR2 from the germline V gene are SGHTA and FQGNSA. The CDR3 totals 15 residues. Trimming cost V 5 bases and J 13 bases; bases outside gene matches: 12. The chain's CDR3 is CASSMWTSGEKTQFF. CDR3 sequence (DNA): TGTGCCAGCAGCATGTGGACTAGCGGGGAGAAGACCCAGTTCTTC.

The sample holds many counts of this clonotype. The genes are TRBV7-2 and TRBJ1-5; D unclear. The germline V and J ends were trimmed by 5 bases and 2 bases, with 10 bases remaining between them. Per germline, CDR1 SGHTA and CDR2 FQGNSA. The CDR3 runs 14 residues. CDR3 region: CASSPRYGNQPQHF. The CDR3 nucleotides are TGTGCCAGCAGCCCCCGGTATGGCAATCAGCCCCAGCATTTT. The complete variable domain, with remaining parts taken from reference TRBV7-2 and TRBJ1-5, reads GAGVSQSPSNKVTEKGKDVELRCDPISGHTALYWYRQSLGQGLEFLIYFQGNSAPDKSGLPSDRFSAERTGGSVSTLTIQRTQQEDSAVYLCASSPRYGNQPQHFGDGTRLSIL.

In this sample, this clonotype turned up a few times. This rearrangement joins TRBV7-7 to TRBJ1-4; 12 positions match TRBD1. Germline V gene lookup returns CDR1 SSHAT and CDR2 FNYEAQ (reference sequence). This CDR3 spans 18 amino acids. For the CDR3, the DNA is TGTGCTAGCCTAGCTTCTACCGGGACAGGGGGCGGAGGTGAAAAACTGTTTTTT. It codes for CASLASTGTGGGGEKLFF.

The table lists this clonotype with a few counts. The DNA of the CDR3 is TGTGCCAGCAGTTACTCGACACAGGGCAATGAGCAGTTCTTC. This sequence encodes CASSYSTQGNEQFF. This sequence joins TRBV6-5 and TRBJ2-1; tentatively, D is TRBD1 (6 bases). Trimming stripped 0 bases from V and 6 bases from J, with 9 bases between. CDR1 and CDR2 (germline): MNHEY, SVGAGI. This CDR3 region has 14 residues.

A few counts support this clonotype. This chain connects TRBV5-8 to TRBJ2-7, with 10 bases aligning to TRBD1. The CDR3 sequence is 15 residues long. Germline V CDR1 and CDR2: SGHTS, YDEGEE. The ends lost 5 bases at V and 3 bases at J; junction bases unmatched: 8. The CDR3: CASRRQGAMGYEQYF. The CDR3 DNA follows: TGTGCCAGCAGGCGACAGGGGGCGATGGGCTACGAGCAGTACTTC.

By sample fraction, this clonotype is large. This chain links TRBV7-2 with TRBJ2-1; 12 nucleotides match TRBD2. Trimming at V came to 1 base and at J to 6 bases, leaving 7 bases not matched to a gene. This CDR3 is built from 17 residues. Germline CDR1 SGHTA, CDR2 FQGNSA. Written as DNA, the CDR3 is TGTGCCAGCAGCTTAGACGCTAGCGGGGGGGCCCTCAATGAGCAGTTCTTC. It is translated as CASSLDASGGALNEQFF.

Note on this clonotype: This CDR3 is missing its conserved last phenylalanine or tryptophan, likely due to a read error. This sequence joins TRBV7-2 and TRBJ2-5; TRBD2 is a possible D gene (6 bases). Germline values: CDR1 SGHTA, CDR2 FQGNSA. The CDR3 has 14 residues. Written as DNA, the CDR3 is TGTGCCAGCGGCTTAGCGGCAGGCCAAGAGTCCCAGTACTTG. Translated, it gives CASGLAAGQESQYL.

By frequency in the sample, this clonotype is medium-sized. The chain links TRBV7-2 to TRBJ2-6; 14 bases are shared with TRBD2. Germline-derived CDR1 and CDR2 are SGHTA and FQGNSA. The CDR3 contains 19 residues. The J segment lost 4 bases and the V segment lost 3 bases, leaving 8 bases of the junction unmatched. In DNA, the CDR3 is TGTGCCAGCAGCTTGGCCCGACTAGCGGGGGGGACAGGGGCCAACGTCCTGACTTTC. It encodes CASSLARLAGGTGANVLTF.

This clonotype has a count of ten or more. CDR3: CASNGGPGELFF. In DNA form, the CDR3 reads TGTGCCAGCAATGGGGGTCCCGGGGAGCTGTTTTTT. The rearrangement uses TRBV25-1 and TRBJ2-2, with D tentatively TRBD1 or TRBD2 (5 bases each). This CDR3 region has 12 residues. Germline CDR1 is MGHDK and CDR2 is SYGVNS. Trimming left V 7 bases short and J 6 bases short, with 9 bases between. Combining the CDR3 with reference TRBV25-1 and TRBJ2-2 gives the whole variable domain EADIYQTPRYLVIGTGKKITLECSQTMGHDKMYWYQQDPGMELHLIHYSYGVNSTEKGDLSSESTVSRIRTEHFPLTLESARPSHTSQYLCASNGGPGELFFGEGSRLTVL.

Worth noting for this clonotype: An end of the junction does not agree with germline; a read error may underlie this. The V and J genes are TRBV12-3 or TRBV12-4 and TRBJ2-4, with 11 bases lining up with TRBD2. There are 16 residues in the CDR3. Here the CDR3 reads CASSTTSGGTTNMQYF. DNA of the CDR3: TGTGCCAGCAGTACCACTAGCGGGGGCACCACAAACATGCAGTACTTC.

The chain is built from TRBV12-3 or TRBV12-4 and TRBJ2-2, with 9 bases aligning to TRBD2. The CDR3 has 17 amino acids. Trimming removed 5 bases from V and 13 bases from J; junction bases left unmatched: 20. CDR3: CASSLGLAGSSTGTLFF. Here the CDR3 DNA reads TGTGCCAGCAGTCTAGGCCTAGCGGGATCGAGCACAGGTACGCTGTTTTTT.

This chain joins TRBV27 and TRBJ2-1, with a weak D call TRBD1 (5 bases). Trimming shortened V by 6 bases and J by 0 bases, and 27 bases separated the two germline ends. CDR3 length: 20 residues. Germline V gives CDR1 MNHEY, CDR2 SMNVEV (reference sequence). CDR3 nucleotide sequence: TGTGCCAGCAGCACCTTAAGGGTCAGGGATCTGAGGAGCTCCTACAATGAGCAGTTCTTC. This translates into CASSTLRVRDLRSSYNEQFF.

In its sample, this clonotype was seen a few times. V gene TRBV7-3 combines with J gene TRBJ2-1; perhaps D is TRBD1 or TRBD2 (5 bases each). Trimming removed 3 bases from V and 3 bases from J, with 12 bases in between. This CDR3 comprises 15 residues. The germline gives CDR1 SGHTA, CDR2 FQGTGA. CDR3 DNA sequence: TGTGCCAGCAGCTTTGGTCGGGACCGCTACAATGAGCAGTTCTTC. It is translated as CASSFGRDRYNEQFF.

Regarding this clonotype: At one boundary the junction diverges from the germline segment, which might be a read error. The chain uses TRBV5-1 and TRBJ2-3, with a tentative D call TRBD2 (6 bases). Germline-derived CDR1 and CDR2 are SGHRS and YFSETQ. CDR3 length equals 15 residues. The CDR3 here is CASIQGTRATDTQYF. The CDR3, as DNA: TGTGCCAGCATCCAAGGGACTCGAGCCACAGATACGCAGTATTTC.

Notes on this clonotype: A read error may produce the germline difference seen at one junction end. The chain has TRBV7-8 and TRBJ2-2; a weak D match, TRBD1 (6 bases). Germline V gene data show CDR1 as SGHVS and CDR2 as FQNEAQ. The CDR3 length is 16 residues. The CDR3 nucleotides are TGTGCCAGCAGCCGCCTACAGGCTGCAAACACAGGGACGCTGTATTTT. It yields the protein CASSRLQAANTGTLYF.

This clonotype occurred a few times. The chain combines TRBV6-2 or TRBV6-3 with TRBJ1-4, with D unclear. The CDR3 loop spans 14 amino acids. The germline gives CDR1 MNHEY, CDR2 SVGEGT. The V and J ends lost 6 bases and 3 bases respectively, with 11 bases between them. The CDR3 region is CASSHWTANEKLFF. The CDR3 DNA reads TGTGCCAGCAGCCACTGGACGGCTAATGAAAAACTGTTTTTT.

For this clonotype: Its ends do not fully match the called genes, so a read error is possible. V and J are TRBV7-9 and TRBJ2-3; D is undetermined. CDR3 length: 15 amino acids. Per the germline V gene, CDR1 is SEHNR and CDR2 is FQNEAQ (reference sequence). The CDR3, as DNA: TGTGCCAGCAGCTTAGGGACGGCGGCCAAAGATACGCAGTATTTC. Translated: CASSLGTAAKDTQYF.

By share of the sample, this clonotype is medium-sized. The chain links TRBV7-2 to TRBJ2-2; D not resolved. V was clipped by 6 bases and J by 3 bases, with 8 bases between them. The length of the CDR3 is 13 residues. The germline V gene has CDR1 SGHTA and CDR2 FQGNSA. CDR3 bases: TGTGCCAGCAGGGGTAGGGACACCGGGGAGCTGTTTTTT. It codes for CASRGRDTGELFF.